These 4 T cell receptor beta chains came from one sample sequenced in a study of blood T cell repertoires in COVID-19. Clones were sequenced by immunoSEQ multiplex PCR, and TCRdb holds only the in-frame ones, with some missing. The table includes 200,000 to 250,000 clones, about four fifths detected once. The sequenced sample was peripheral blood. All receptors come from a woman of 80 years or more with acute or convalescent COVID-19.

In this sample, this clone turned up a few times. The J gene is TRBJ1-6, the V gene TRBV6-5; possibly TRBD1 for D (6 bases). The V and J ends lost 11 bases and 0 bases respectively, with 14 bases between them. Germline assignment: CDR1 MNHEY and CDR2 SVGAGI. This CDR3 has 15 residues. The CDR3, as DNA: TGTGCCGTTCGGACAGCCAGCTCCTATAATTCACCCCTCCACTTT. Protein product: CAVRTASSYNSPLHF.

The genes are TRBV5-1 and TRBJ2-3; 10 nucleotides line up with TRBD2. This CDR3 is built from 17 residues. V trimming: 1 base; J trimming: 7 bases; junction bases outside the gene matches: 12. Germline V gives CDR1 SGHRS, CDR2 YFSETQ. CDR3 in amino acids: CASSLSPSGGPSYTQYF. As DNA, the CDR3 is TGCGCCAGCAGCTTGTCTCCTAGCGGGGGCCCGAGTTATACGCAGTATTTT. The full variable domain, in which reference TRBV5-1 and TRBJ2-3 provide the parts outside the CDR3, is KAGVTQTPRYLIKTRGQQVTLSCSPISGHRSVSWYQQTPGQGLQFLFEYFSETQRNKGNFPGRFSGRQFSNSRSEMNVSTLELGDSALYLCASSLSPSGGPSYTQYFGPGTRLTVL.

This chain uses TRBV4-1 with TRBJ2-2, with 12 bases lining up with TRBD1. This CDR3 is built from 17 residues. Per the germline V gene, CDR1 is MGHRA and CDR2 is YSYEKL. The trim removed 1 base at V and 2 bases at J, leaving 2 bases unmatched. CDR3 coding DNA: TGCGCCAGCAGCCAAGTTGGGACAGGGGGCAACACCGGGGAGCTGTTTTTT. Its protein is CASSQVGTGGNTGELFF.

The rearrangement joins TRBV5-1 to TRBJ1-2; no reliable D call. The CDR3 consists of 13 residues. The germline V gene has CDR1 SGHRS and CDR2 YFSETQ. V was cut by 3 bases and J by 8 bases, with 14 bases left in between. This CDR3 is CASSSEGRRGYTF. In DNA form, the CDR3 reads TGCGCCAGCAGCTCCGAGGGCAGGCGAGGCTACACCTTC. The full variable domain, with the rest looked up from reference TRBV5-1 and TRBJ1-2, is KAGVTQTPRYLIKTRGQQVTLSCSPISGHRSVSWYQQTPGQGLQFLFEYFSETQRNKGNFPGRFSGRQFSNSRSEMNVSTLELGDSALYLCASSSEGRRGYTFGSGTRLTVV.